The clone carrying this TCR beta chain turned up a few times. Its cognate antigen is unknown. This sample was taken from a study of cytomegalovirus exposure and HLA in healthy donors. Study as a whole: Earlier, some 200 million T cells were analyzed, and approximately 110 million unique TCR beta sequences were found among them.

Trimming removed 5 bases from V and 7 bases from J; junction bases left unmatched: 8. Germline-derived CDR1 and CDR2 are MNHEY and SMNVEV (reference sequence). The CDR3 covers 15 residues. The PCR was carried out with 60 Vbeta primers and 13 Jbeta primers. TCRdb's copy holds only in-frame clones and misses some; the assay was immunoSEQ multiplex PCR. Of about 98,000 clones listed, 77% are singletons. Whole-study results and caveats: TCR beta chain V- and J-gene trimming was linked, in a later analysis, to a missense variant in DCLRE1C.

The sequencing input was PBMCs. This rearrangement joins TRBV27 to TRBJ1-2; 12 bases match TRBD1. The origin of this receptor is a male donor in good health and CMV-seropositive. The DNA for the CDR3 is TGTGCCAGCAGTCGCCCGGGACAGGGGGCGCTTGGCTACACCTTC. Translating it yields CASSRPGQGALGYTF.